This T cell receptor beta chain was identified in a study of shared clonotypes between healthy human individuals. Overall study context: Donor composition was a couple of women and a few men, aged 18 to 49.

Broader study findings: Non-shared clonotypes showed lower generation probabilities than clonotypes common to all four donors.

The CDR3 loop spans 15 amino acids. Germline assignment: CDR1 SGHRS and CDR2 YFSETQ. V shed 0 bases and J shed 3 bases, with 10 bases lying between them. As regards this clone: As yet, its antigen is unknown. Additional DNA sequences in this sample encode the identical CDR3.

Execution of the assay was at deep level. Each cell subset's genomic DNA was divided evenly among several immunoSEQ plates. The repertoire was sequenced with immunoSEQ multiplex PCR; TCRdb's copy has only in-frame clones and lacks some. This table has about a million clones, more than 60% appearing once. The chain employs TRBV5-1 and TRBJ2-1; possible D gene TRBD2, 5 bases. The sequence was collected from a man aged 18 to 29 in good health. Sequencing input: memory CD4+ T cells sorted from blood. The subset here: CD45RA-negative fraction. CDR3 DNA sequence: TGCGCCAGCAGCTTGGAAGGTGGGAGCTACAATGAGCAGTTCTTC. Protein product: CASSLEGGSYNEQFF. The whole variable domain, remainder taken from reference TRBV5-1 and TRBJ2-1, is KAGVTQTPRYLIKTRGQQVTLSCSPISGHRSVSWYQQTPGQGLQFLFEYFSETQRNKGNFPGRFSGRQFSNSRSEMNVSTLELGDSALYLCASSLEGGSYNEQFFGPGTRLTVL.